A selection of T cell receptor beta chains follows, all from one sample in a study of T-cell memory formation after mild COVID-19. One entry per CDR3 protein, called by TCRdb with MiXCR from the 5' RACE reads. The sample holds approximately 440,000 distinct CDR3 sequences, about 19% seen once. Sample: PBMCs or a T cell subset sorted from them (not recorded which). The receptors derive from an adult woman who had mild COVID-19 (a few samples of this study predate the infection). Cell type and time point are not known. Both conserved end residues are part of each CDR3. A D gene is named only where the DNA matches it firmly. Only part of the rows carry a size: once, few, many, or a class if the clone is expanded.

D gene: NA; J gene: TRBJ2-7; V gene: TRBV7-2; clone size: NA; CDR3 protein: CASTGGREYEQYF; CDR3 DNA: TGTGCCAGCACCGGGGGGCGGGAATACGAGCAGTACTTC
D gene: TRBD1; J gene: TRBJ2-5; V gene: TRBV4-1; clone size: few; CDR3 protein: CASSQGGQNIQETQYF; CDR3 DNA: TGCGCCAGCAGCCAAGGGGGACAGAATATACAAGAGACCCAGTACTTC
D gene: NA; J gene: TRBJ1-1; V gene: TRBV27; clone size: NA; CDR3 protein: CASSQLFHTEAFF; CDR3 DNA: TGTGCCAGCAGTCAGCTATTCCACACTGAAGCTTTCTTT
D gene: NA; J gene: TRBJ1-1; V gene: TRBV29-1; clone size: many; CDR3 protein: CSVVGQGVTEAFF; CDR3 DNA: TGCAGCGTTGTTGGGCAGGGAGTGACTGAAGCTTTCTTT
D gene: NA; J gene: TRBJ2-1; V gene: TRBV7-2; clone size: few; CDR3 protein: CASSRRMVQFF; CDR3 DNA: TGTGCCAGCAGCCGTCGGATGGTGCAGTTCTTC
D gene: NA; J gene: TRBJ2-3; V gene: TRBV29-1; clone size: NA; CDR3 protein: CSVEDPRLAITDTQYF; CDR3 DNA: TGCAGCGTTGAAGATCCCAGGCTAGCCATCACAGATACGCAGTATTTT
D gene: NA; J gene: TRBJ1-6; V gene: TRBV7-2; clone size: NA; CDR3 protein: CASSLLGWGGSESPLHF; CDR3 DNA: TGTGCCAGCAGCTTATTGGGTTGGGGAGGGTCCGAGTCACCCCTCCACTTT
D gene: NA; J gene: TRBJ2-1; V gene: TRBV6-2/TRBV6-3; clone size: few; CDR3 protein: CASTLTVEGEQFF; CDR3 DNA: TGTGCCAGCACCCTCACCGTTGAAGGCGAGCAGTTCTTC
D gene: TRBD2; J gene: TRBJ2-5; V gene: TRBV29-1; clone size: NA; CDR3 protein: CSVRSGLASETQYF; CDR3 DNA: TGCAGCGTGCGATCCGGACTAGCGTCAGAGACCCAGTACTTC
D gene: NA; J gene: TRBJ2-7; V gene: TRBV5-1; clone size: few; CDR3 protein: CASSRRVAETYEQYF; CDR3 DNA: TGCGCCAGCAGCCGGCGAGTAGCTGAAACCTACGAGCAGTACTTC